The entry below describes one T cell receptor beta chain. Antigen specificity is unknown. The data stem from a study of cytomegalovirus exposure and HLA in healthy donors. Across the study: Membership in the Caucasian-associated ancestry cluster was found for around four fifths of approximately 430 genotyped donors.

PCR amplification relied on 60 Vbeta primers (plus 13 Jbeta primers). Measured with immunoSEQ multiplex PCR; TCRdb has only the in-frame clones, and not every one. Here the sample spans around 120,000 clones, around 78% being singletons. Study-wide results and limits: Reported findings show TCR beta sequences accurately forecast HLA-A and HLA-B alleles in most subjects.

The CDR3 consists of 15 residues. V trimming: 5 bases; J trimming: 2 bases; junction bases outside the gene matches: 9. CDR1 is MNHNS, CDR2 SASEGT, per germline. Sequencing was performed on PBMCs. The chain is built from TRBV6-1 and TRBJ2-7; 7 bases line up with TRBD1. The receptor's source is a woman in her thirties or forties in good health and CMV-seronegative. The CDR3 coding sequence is TGTGCCAGCAGTCCGTTAACAGGGGTTACCTACGAGCAGTACTTC. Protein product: CASSPLTGVTYEQYF.